The 17 T cell receptor beta chains in this list originate from one sample, sequenced in a study of chemoradiotherapy in HPV16-positive cancers. Only in-frame clones appear in the TCRdb table, and some are missing; sequencing was by immunoSEQ multiplex PCR. The repertoire has tens of thousands of clones, more than 75% of them found once; the top ten carry 5% to 6.5%. This sample comprised blood, obtained from a patient who underwent chemoradiotherapy. These receptors originate from a human donor with HPV-associated anogenital cancer.

The chain employs TRBV9 and TRBJ1-4; D is possibly TRBD1 (5 bases). The CDR3 totals 13 residues. V was clipped by 3 bases and J by 4 bases, with 7 bases between them. The germline gives CDR1 SGDLS, CDR2 YYNGEE. The CDR3 DNA reads as TGTGCCAGCAGCGCGACAGTTAATGAAAAACTGTTTTTT. Protein: CASSATVNEKLFF.

The V and J genes are TRBV5-1 and TRBJ1-1; tentatively, D is TRBD1 (5 bases). Looked up from germline, CDR1 is SGHRS and CDR2 is YFSETQ. Between the trimmed V and J ends, which lost 0 bases and 0 bases, there was a span of 15 bases. This CDR3 region has 17 residues. For the CDR3, the DNA is TGCGCCAGCAGCTTGGCTATTAGGGAGGACATGAACACTGAAGCTTTCTTT. Amino acid sequence: CASSLAIREDMNTEAFF.

The chain combines TRBV5-1 with TRBJ1-2, with a weak D call TRBD1 (5 bases). V was cut by 4 bases and J by 5 bases, with 12 bases left in between. The CDR3 has 13 residues. The germline gives CDR1 SGHRS, CDR2 YFSETQ. The CDR3 DNA is TGCGCCAGCAGCGGGGGGGACCCTTATGGCTACACCTTC. This encodes CASSGGDPYGYTF.

The rearrangement links TRBV6-1 to TRBJ2-5; 11 bases match TRBD2. From germline, CDR1 is MNHNS and CDR2 SASEGT. After removal of 2 bases from V and 0 bases from J, the junction contained 17 bases not matched to a gene. The CDR3 loop spans 21 amino acids. The CDR3 protein is CASSELPLAGGLIQYQETQYF. CDR3 sequence (DNA): TGTGCCAGCAGTGAACTTCCCCTAGCGGGGGGACTTATTCAGTACCAAGAGACCCAGTACTTC.

The J gene is TRBJ1-6, the V gene TRBV11-2; TRBD1 aligns across 10 bases. V dropped 5 bases and J dropped 13; count of bases not matched to a gene: 17. Looked up from germline, CDR1 is SGHAT and CDR2 is FQNNGV. This CDR3 contains 17 residues. CDR3 in amino acids: CASSATPGQGTAWPLHF. CDR3 nucleotide sequence: TGTGCCAGCAGCGCAACGCCGGGACAGGGGACCGCGTGGCCCCTCCACTTT.

The chain couples TRBV29-1 to TRBJ1-3; maybe TRBD1 (5 bases). The CDR3 has 12 residues. The germline gives CDR1 SQVTM, CDR2 ANQGSEA. The V end was cut by 4 bases, the J end by 4 bases, with 8 bases between. CDR3 coding DNA: TGCAGCGTTGGGCAGGGAGGAAACACCATATATTTT. This encodes CSVGQGGNTIYF.

This sequence joins TRBV7-8 and TRBJ2-1, with D tentatively TRBD2 (6 bases). The CDR3 has 18 residues. Deletions cut 2 bases from V and 6 bases from J, with 23 bases between. The germline V gene has CDR1 SGHVS and CDR2 FQNEAQ. The CDR3 is CASSLPPSSGLAPNEQFF. CDR3 bases: TGTGCCAGCAGCTTACCACCCTCATCGGGACTCGCACCCAATGAGCAGTTCTTC.

The chain carries TRBV27 and TRBJ2-5, with D possibly TRBD2 on 5 matching bases. This CDR3 spans 14 amino acids. Trimming pared 1 base from V and 5 bases from J, leaving 11 bases between. Germline CDR1 MNHEY, CDR2 SMNVEV (reference sequence). The CDR3 sequence: CASSLYRDGETQYF. The CDR3 DNA reads TGTGCCAGCAGTTTATATCGGGATGGGGAGACCCAGTACTTC.

V and J are TRBV6-5 and TRBJ1-3, with TRBD1 as a possible D gene (5 bases). Germline loops: CDR1 MNHEY, CDR2 SVGAGI. Trimming took 6 bases from V and 4 from J, leaving 13 bases between them. The CDR3 consists of 14 residues. The CDR3 is CASRTALGGNTIYF. The CDR3 DNA reads TGTGCCAGCAGGACAGCCTTGGGAGGAAACACCATATATTTT.

The V call is TRBV7-9, the J call TRBJ1-1; 10 bases are shared with TRBD1. There are 11 residues in the CDR3. CDR1 is SEHNR, CDR2 FQNEAQ, per germline (reference sequence). With 3 bases clipped from V and 11 bases from J, the junction kept 0 bases outside the gene matches. CDR3 DNA sequence: TGTGCCAGCAGCTTGACAGGGGGCGCTTTCTTT. It yields the protein CASSLTGGAFF.

The chain joins TRBV4-2 to TRBJ2-2; the D gene is possibly TRBD1 (6 bases). The CDR3 length is 15 residues. In germline, CDR1 is LGHNA, CDR2 YNFKEQ. The V gene lost 5 bases and the J gene lost 2 bases, with 12 bases spanning the gap. In DNA, the CDR3 is TGTGCCAGCAGCAAGGACAGTGCCAACACCGGGGAGCTGTTTTTT. This gives the protein CASSKDSANTGELFF.

This clone has a handful of counts. The chain is built from TRBV11-2 and TRBJ2-1, with 11 bases identical to TRBD1. The CDR3 loop spans 15 amino acids. V dropped 2 bases and J dropped 9; count of bases not matched to a gene: 6. Per germline, CDR1 SGHAT and CDR2 FQNNGV. In DNA, the CDR3 is TGTGCCAGCAGCTTAAAGGGACAGGGGGAGGTTGAGCAGTTCTTC. It specifies CASSLKGQGEVEQFF. Filled out from reference TRBV11-2 and TRBJ2-1, the complete variable domain reads EAGVAQSPRYKIIEKRQSVAFWCNPISGHATLYWYQQILGQGPKLLIQFQNNGVVDDSQLPKDRFSAERLKGVDSTLKIQPAKLEDSAVYLCASSLKGQGEVEQFFGPGTRLTVL.

The rearrangement joins TRBV5-1 to TRBJ1-2; no definite D call. Germline CDR1 reads SGHRS; CDR2 reads YFSETQ. This CDR3 contains 14 residues. V lost 1 base, J lost 0 bases, and 7 bases lay in between. The CDR3 DNA is TGCGCCAGCAGCTTGCAAAGGACTAACTATGGCTACACCTTC. Translating it yields CASSLQRTNYGYTF.

This clone appeared once. The CDR3 reads CASSQGRTGTEAFF. Written as DNA, the CDR3 is TGTGCCAGCAGCCAGGGACGGACGGGCACTGAAGCTTTCTTT. The gene calls are TRBV7-2 and TRBJ1-1, with D perhaps TRBD1 (5 bases). Deletions cut 5 bases from V and 4 bases from J, with 14 bases between. Germline-derived CDR1 and CDR2 are SGHTA and FQGNSA. CDR3 length: 14 residues. The whole variable domain, remainder taken from reference TRBV7-2 and TRBJ1-1, is GAGVSQSPSNKVTEKGKDVELRCDPISGHTALYWYRQSLGQGLEFLIYFQGNSAPDKSGLPSDRFSAERTGGSVSTLTIQRTQQEDSAVYLCASSQGRTGTEAFFGQGTRLTVV.

The V gene is TRBV18, the J gene TRBJ2-7; no clear D. The V and J ends lost 3 bases and 5 bases respectively, with 5 bases between them. The CDR3 is 11 residues long. CDR1 is KGHSH and CDR2 is LQKENI in the germline V gene. As DNA, the CDR3 is TGTGCCAGCTCACCGGCGGACGAGCAGTACTTC. Its translation: CASSPADEQYF.

This chain uses TRBV5-5 with TRBJ2-7; 10 bases line up with TRBD1. V lost 0 bases, J lost 0 bases, and 6 bases stayed unmatched. CDR3 length equals 17 residues. Germline CDR1 reads SGHKS; CDR2 reads YYEKEE (reference sequence). The CDR3: CASSLGDRGFSSYEQYF. The CDR3 DNA reads as TGTGCCAGCAGCTTGGGGGACAGGGGCTTTAGCTCCTACGAGCAGTACTTC.

This chain links TRBV6-4 with TRBJ2-2; possibly TRBD2 for D (6 bases). V was cut by 3 bases and J by 7 bases, with 12 bases left in between. This CDR3 has 14 amino acids. The germline V gene encodes CDR1 MRHNA and CDR2 SNTAGT. CDR3 DNA sequence: TGTGCCAGCAGTGAGCAAAGCGGGTTCGGGGAGCTGTTTTTT. It yields the protein CASSEQSGFGELFF.